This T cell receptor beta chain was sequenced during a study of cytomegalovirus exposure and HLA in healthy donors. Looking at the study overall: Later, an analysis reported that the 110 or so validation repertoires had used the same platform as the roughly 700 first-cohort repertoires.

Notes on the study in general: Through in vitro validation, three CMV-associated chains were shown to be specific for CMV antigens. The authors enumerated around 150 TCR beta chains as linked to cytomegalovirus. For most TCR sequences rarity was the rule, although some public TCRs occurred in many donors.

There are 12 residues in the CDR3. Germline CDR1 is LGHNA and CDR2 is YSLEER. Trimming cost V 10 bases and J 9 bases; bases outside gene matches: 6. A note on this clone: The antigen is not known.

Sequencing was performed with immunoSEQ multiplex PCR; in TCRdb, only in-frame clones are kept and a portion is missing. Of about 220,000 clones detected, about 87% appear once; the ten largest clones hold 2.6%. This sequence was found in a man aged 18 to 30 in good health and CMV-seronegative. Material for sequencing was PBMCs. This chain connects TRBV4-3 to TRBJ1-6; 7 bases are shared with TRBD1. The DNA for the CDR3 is TGCGCCAACCGACAGGGAGGTTCACCCCTCCACTTT. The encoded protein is CANRQGGSPLHF.